Below are 2 T cell receptor beta chains sequenced from a single sample in a study of T cell responses to AZD1222 COVID-19 vaccine. TCRdb keeps only in-frame clones here, not all; method: immunoSEQ multiplex PCR. The sample consists of 150,000 or so clones, around 89% of them appearing once. Here the sequenced sample was peripheral blood, taken on day 0 of AZD1222 vaccination. These receptor sequences come from an adult in good health.

The chain couples TRBV20-1 to TRBJ2-2; D is uncertain. Trimming left V 2 bases short and J 7 bases short, with 5 bases between. The CDR3 covers 11 residues. Germline-derived CDR1 and CDR2 are DFQATT and SNEGSKA (reference sequence). CDR3 loop: CSARFGGELFF. Here the CDR3 DNA reads TGCAGTGCTAGATTTGGCGGGGAGCTGTTTTTT.

This clone was observed a single time. The chain employs TRBV19 and TRBJ1-1; 7 positions match TRBD1. The junction had 10 bases not matched to a gene; V was cut back by 7 bases and J by 5 bases. The CDR3 is 14 residues long. Germline loops: CDR1 LNHDA, CDR2 SQIVND (reference sequence). The chain's CDR3 is CASKQGRGGTEAFF. Written as DNA, the CDR3 is TGTGCCAGTAAACAGGGGAGGGGTGGGACTGAAGCTTTCTTT.